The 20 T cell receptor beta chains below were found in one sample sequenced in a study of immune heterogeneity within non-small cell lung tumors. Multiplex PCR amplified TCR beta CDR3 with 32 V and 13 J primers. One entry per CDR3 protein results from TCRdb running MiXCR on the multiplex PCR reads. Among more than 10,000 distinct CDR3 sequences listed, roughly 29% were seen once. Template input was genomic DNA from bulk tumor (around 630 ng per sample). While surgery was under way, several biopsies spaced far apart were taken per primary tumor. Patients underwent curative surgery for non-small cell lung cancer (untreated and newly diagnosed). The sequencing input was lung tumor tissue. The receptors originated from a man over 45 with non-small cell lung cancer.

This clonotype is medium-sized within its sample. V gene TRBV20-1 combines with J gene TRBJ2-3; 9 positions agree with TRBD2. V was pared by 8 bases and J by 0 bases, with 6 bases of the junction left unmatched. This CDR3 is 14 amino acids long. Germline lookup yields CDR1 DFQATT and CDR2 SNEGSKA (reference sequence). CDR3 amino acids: CSIRLAESTDTQYF. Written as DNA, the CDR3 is TGCAGTATTCGACTAGCGGAAAGCACAGATACGCAGTATTTT.

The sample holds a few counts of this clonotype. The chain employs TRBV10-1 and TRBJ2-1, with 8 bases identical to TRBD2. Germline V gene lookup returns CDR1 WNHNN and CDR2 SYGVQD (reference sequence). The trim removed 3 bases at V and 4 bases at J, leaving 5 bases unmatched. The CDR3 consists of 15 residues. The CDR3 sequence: CASSEREGLYNEQFF. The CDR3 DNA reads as TGCGCCAGCAGTGAACGGGAGGGCCTGTACAATGAGCAGTTCTTC.

CDR3 sequence: CASSQFTGTLNQPQHF. The CDR3 nucleotides read TGCGCCAGCAGCCAATTTACAGGAACCCTAAATCAGCCCCAGCATTTT. The chain couples TRBV4-1 to TRBJ1-5; D perhaps matches TRBD1 (5 bases). V lost 2 bases and J lost 4, with 15 bases in between. The germline V gene encodes CDR1 MGHRA and CDR2 YSYEKL. The CDR3 runs to 16 residues.

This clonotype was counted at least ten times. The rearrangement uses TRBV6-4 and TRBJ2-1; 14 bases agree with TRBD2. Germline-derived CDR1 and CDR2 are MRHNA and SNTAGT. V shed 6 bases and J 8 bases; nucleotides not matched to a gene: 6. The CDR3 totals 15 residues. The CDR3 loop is CASSPGLAGDDEQFF. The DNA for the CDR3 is TGTGCCAGCAGCCCGGGACTAGCGGGAGACGATGAGCAGTTCTTC.

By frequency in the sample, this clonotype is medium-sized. CDR3 nucleotide sequence: TGCAGTGCGGGAGGGAAGAATTCACCCCTCCACTTT. It codes for CSAGGKNSPLHF. The rearrangement joins TRBV20-1 to TRBJ1-6; D unresolved. The CDR3 runs to 12 residues. V was shortened by 6 bases and J by 7 bases, with 10 bases between the two germline ends. Germline loops: CDR1 DFQATT, CDR2 SNEGSKA (reference sequence).

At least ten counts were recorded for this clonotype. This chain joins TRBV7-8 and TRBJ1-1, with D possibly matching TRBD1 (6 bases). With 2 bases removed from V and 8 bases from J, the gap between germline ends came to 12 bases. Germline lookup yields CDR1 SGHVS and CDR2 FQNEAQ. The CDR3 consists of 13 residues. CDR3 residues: CASSLRDTGEAFF. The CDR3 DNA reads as TGTGCCAGCAGCTTACGAGACACAGGGGAAGCTTTCTTT.

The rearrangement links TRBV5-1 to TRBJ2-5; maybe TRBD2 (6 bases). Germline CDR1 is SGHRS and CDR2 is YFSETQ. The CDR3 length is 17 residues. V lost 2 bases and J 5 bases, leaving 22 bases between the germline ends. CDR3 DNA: TGCGCCAGCAGCTTTAACCCACCCGGGGCAGGAGGGGAGACCCAGTACTTC. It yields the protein CASSFNPPGAGGETQYF.

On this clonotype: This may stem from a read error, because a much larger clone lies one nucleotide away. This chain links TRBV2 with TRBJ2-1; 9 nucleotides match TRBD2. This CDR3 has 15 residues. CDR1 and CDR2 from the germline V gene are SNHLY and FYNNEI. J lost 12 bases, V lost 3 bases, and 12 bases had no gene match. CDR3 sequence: CASSDDLAGKVGQFF. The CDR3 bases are TGTGCCAGCAGTGATGACCTAGCGGGGAAGGTGGGGCAGTTCTTC.

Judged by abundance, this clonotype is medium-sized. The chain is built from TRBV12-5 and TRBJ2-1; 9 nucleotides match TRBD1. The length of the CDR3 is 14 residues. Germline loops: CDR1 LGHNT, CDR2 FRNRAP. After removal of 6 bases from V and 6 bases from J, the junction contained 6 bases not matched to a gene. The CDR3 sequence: CASGAGQGFNEQFF. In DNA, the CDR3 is TGTGCTAGTGGGGCGGGACAGGGCTTCAATGAGCAGTTCTTC.

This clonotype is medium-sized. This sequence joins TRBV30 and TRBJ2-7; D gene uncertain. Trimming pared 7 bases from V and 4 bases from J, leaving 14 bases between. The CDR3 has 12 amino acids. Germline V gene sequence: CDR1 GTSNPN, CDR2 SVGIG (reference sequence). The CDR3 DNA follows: TGTGCCTACAATCCTGGGTCTTACGAGCAGTACTTC. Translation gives CAYNPGSYEQYF.

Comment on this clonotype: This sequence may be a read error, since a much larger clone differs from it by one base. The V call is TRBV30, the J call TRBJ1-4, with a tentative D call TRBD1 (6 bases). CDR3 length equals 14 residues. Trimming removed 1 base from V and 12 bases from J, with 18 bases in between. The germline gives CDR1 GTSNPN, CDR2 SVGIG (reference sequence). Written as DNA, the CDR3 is TGTGCCTGGAGTGGGACAGTACTGGCCCCACAACTGTTTTTT. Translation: CAWSGTVLAPQLFF.

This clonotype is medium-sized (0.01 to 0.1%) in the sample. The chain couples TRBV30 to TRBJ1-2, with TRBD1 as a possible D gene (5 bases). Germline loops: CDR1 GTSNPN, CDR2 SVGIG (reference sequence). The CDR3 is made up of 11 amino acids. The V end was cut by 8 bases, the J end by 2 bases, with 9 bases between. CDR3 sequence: CAGTGNYGYTF. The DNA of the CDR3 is TGTGCCGGAACAGGCAACTATGGCTACACCTTC. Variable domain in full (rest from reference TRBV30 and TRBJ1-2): SQTIHQWPATLVQPVGSPLSLECTVEGTSNPNLYWYRQAAGRGLQLLFYSVGIGQISSEVPQNLSASRPQDRQFILSSKKLLLSDSGFYLCAGTGNYGYTFGSGTRLTVV.

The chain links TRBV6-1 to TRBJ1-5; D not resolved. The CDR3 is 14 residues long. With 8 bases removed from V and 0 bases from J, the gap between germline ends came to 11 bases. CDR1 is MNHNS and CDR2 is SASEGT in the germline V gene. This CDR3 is CASGPYNSNQPQHF. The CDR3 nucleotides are TGTGCCAGCGGTCCGTACAATAGCAATCAGCCCCAGCATTTT.

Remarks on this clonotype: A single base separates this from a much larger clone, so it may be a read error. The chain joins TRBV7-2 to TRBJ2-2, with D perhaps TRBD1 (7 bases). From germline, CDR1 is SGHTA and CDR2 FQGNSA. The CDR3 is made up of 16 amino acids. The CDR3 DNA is TGTGCCAGCAGCTTAAGGTCGCAGGGGGGCACCGGGGAGCTGCTTTTT. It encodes CASSLRSQGGTGELLF.

This CDR3 is CSARGGTSGGKSYNEQFF. CDR3 nucleotides: TGCAGTGCTAGAGGAGGGACTAGCGGGGGGAAATCCTACAATGAGCAGTTCTTC. The chain carries TRBV20-1 and TRBJ2-1; 15 nucleotides line up with TRBD2. The CDR3 runs to 18 residues. Per the germline V gene, CDR1 is DFQATT and CDR2 is SNEGSKA (reference sequence). The junction had 5 bases not matched to a gene; V was cut back by 1 base and J by 1 base.

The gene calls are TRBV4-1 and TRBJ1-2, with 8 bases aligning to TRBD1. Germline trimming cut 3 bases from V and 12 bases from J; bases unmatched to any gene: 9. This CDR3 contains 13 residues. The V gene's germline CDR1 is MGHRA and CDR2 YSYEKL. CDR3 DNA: TGCGCCAGCAGCCAGGCAGCGGACAGGGCACACACCTTC. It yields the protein CASSQAADRAHTF.

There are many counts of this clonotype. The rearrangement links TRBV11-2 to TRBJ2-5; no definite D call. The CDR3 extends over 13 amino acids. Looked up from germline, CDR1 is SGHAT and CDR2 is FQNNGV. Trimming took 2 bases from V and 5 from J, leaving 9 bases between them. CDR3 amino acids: CASSLLTKETQYF. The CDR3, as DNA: TGTGCCAGCAGCTTATTGACGAAGGAGACCCAGTACTTC.

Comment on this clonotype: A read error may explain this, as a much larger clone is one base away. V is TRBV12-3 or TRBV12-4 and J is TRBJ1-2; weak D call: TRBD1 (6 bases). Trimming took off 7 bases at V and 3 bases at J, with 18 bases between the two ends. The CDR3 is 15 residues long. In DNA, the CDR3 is TGTGCCAGCACCAGCACTACAGGGAGGCACTATGGCTACACCTTC. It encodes CASTSTTGRHYGYTF.

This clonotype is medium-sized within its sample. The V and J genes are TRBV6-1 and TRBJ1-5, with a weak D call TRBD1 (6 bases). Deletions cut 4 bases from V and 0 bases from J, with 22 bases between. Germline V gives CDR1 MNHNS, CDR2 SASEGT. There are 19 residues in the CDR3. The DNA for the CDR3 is TGTGCCAGCAGTGGAAAAACAGGGTCCCCCGCTTATAGCAATCAGCCCCAGCATTTT. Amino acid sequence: CASSGKTGSPAYSNQPQHF.

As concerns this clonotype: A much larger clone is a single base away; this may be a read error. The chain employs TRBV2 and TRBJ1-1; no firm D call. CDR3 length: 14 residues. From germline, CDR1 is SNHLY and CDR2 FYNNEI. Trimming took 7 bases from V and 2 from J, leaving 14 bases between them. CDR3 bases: TGTGCCAGCATTCTGGTTGAGGGTAACACTGAAGCTTTCTTT. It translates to CASILVEGNTEAFF.